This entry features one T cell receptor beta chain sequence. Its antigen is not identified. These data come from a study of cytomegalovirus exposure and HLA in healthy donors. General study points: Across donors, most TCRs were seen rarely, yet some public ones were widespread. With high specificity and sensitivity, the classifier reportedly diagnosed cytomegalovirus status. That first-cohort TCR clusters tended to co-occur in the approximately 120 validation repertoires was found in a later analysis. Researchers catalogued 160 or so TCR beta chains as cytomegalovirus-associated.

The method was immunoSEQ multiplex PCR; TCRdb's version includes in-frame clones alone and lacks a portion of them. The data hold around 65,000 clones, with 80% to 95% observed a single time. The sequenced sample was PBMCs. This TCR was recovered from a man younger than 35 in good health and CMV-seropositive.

CDR3 nucleotide sequence: TGTGCCAGCAGTGACGGGACATCCGCCAATGAGCAGTTCTTC. As protein: CASSDGTSANEQFF. The chain joins TRBV6-4 to TRBJ2-1; maybe TRBD1 (6 bases). The CDR3 has 14 residues. The V gene's germline CDR1 is MRHNA and CDR2 SNTAGT. Trimming pared 2 bases from V and 6 bases from J, leaving 11 bases between.